The 22 T cell receptor beta chains below all came from one sample that was sequenced in a study of blood T cell repertoires in COVID-19. Repertoires were generated with immunoSEQ multiplex PCR, while TCRdb's copy carries only in-frame clones and drops some. The table includes about 200,000 clones, more than 70% detected once. The source material was PBMCs or T cells enriched from blood (not recorded which). Receptors originate from a man aged 40-50 years with acute COVID-19.

V and J are TRBV19 and TRBJ1-6; a weak D match, TRBD1 (6 bases). Per the germline V gene, CDR1 is LNHDA and CDR2 is SQIVND (reference sequence). The ends were cut back, 10 bases at V and 8 bases at J, with 12 bases in the middle. This CDR3 has 12 residues. Here the CDR3 DNA reads TGTGCCACCACGACAGGATATTCACCCCTCCACTTT. Amino acids: CATTTGYSPLHF.

This clone was seen a single time. The V and J genes are TRBV6-4 and TRBJ1-6, with TRBD1 identical over 7 bases. Looked up from germline, CDR1 is MRHNA and CDR2 is SNTAGT. The CDR3 extends over 13 amino acids. J gave up 8 bases and V 5 bases, and 3 bases lay outside the gene matches. The CDR3 DNA reads TGTGCCAGCAGTAACAGGGGCGATTCACCCCTCCACTTT. Its protein is CASSNRGDSPLHF.

The genes are TRBV14 and TRBJ2-1; 10 nucleotides agree with TRBD2. Unmatched junction bases numbered 4, after V lost 4 bases and J lost 7 bases. The CDR3 contains 14 residues. The germline CDR1 and CDR2 sequences are SGHDN and FVKESK. The CDR3 loop reads CASSRLAGENEQFF. In nucleotides, the CDR3 is TGTGCCAGCAGCCGGCTAGCGGGGGAAAATGAGCAGTTCTTC.

This chain connects TRBV3-1 (or the pseudogene TRBV3-2) to TRBJ1-2; D might be TRBD1 (6 bases). Trimming shortened V by 1 base and J by 4 bases, and 22 bases separated the two germline ends. CDR1 and CDR2 (germline): LGHDT, YNNKEL (reference sequence). The CDR3 covers 18 residues. The CDR3 coding sequence is TGTGCCAGCAGCCAAGTTAACCCGCCTAGGGGGAAGAGCTATGGCTACACCTTC. Protein: CASSQVNPPRGKSYGYTF.

This chain joins TRBV7-9 and TRBJ1-4; possibly TRBD1 for D (5 bases). Trimming left V 5 bases short and J 4 bases short, with 17 bases between. The CDR3 covers 16 residues. The germline CDR1 and CDR2 sequences are SEHNR and FQNEAQ (reference sequence). The CDR3 DNA reads TGTGCCAGCAGCCCGATCGCAGGGCTTGGTAATGAAAAACTGTTTTTT. This gives the protein CASSPIAGLGNEKLFF.

The V call is TRBV27, the J call TRBJ1-2; D possibly corresponds to TRBD1 (5 bases). Germline loops: CDR1 MNHEY, CDR2 SMNVEV (reference sequence). The CDR3 is 14 residues long. Deletions cut 6 bases from V and 3 bases from J, with 14 bases between. The CDR3 DNA sequence: TGTGCCAGCAGGTTTTTAACAGGAGACTATGGCTACACCTTC. Protein: CASRFLTGDYGYTF.

The V gene is TRBV6-6, the J gene TRBJ2-2, with 8 nucleotides matching TRBD2. The CDR3 totals 15 residues. V was clipped by 4 bases and J by 7 bases; unmatched bases: 8. Germline loops: CDR1 MNHNY, CDR2 SVGAGI (reference sequence). The CDR3 loop is CASSSAGAEGGELFF. The CDR3 DNA sequence: TGTGCCAGCAGTTCAGCGGGAGCTGAGGGCGGGGAGCTGTTTTTT.

V usage is TRBV4-2 and J usage is TRBJ2-7, with 8 bases matching TRBD1. From germline, CDR1 is LGHNA and CDR2 YNFKEQ. V dropped 0 bases and J dropped 11; count of bases not matched to a gene: 6. The CDR3 consists of 13 residues. CDR3 nucleotide sequence: TGTGCCAGCAGCCAAGATTTGCAGGGGGCCAAGTACTTC. It yields the protein CASSQDLQGAKYF.

V usage is TRBV29-1 and J usage is TRBJ2-7; 9 bases line up with TRBD2. The CDR3 sequence is 13 residues long. Germline CDR1 and CDR2: SQVTM and ANQGSEA. J was trimmed by 6 bases and V by 7 bases; bases with no gene match: 10. Written as DNA, the CDR3 is TGCAGCGCTGCTGCGGGAGGGCCTGGCGAGCAGTACTTC. Translating it yields CSAAAGGPGEQYF.

The V call is TRBV7-2, the J call TRBJ2-1; 9 bases agree with TRBD1. Germline V gene lookup returns CDR1 SGHTA and CDR2 FQGNSA. The CDR3 extends over 14 amino acids. V shed 5 bases, J shed 6 bases, and the junction held 5 bases outside the gene matches. In DNA, the CDR3 is TGTGCCAGCAGCGGACAGGGGTTCGGCAATGAGCAGTTCTTC. It translates to CASSGQGFGNEQFF.

On this clone: The junction departs from germline at one end; a sequencing error may be responsible. V is TRBV9 and J is TRBJ1-2; a weak D match, TRBD1 (6 bases). This CDR3 comprises 15 residues. Germline assignment: CDR1 SGDLS and CDR2 YYNGEE. CDR3 nucleotide sequence: TGTGCCAGCAGCGTAGACTCCTTGGGGGCGCGAGGCTGCACCTTC. Its translation: CASSVDSLGARGCTF. The full variable domain, rest sourced from reference TRBV9 and TRBJ1-2, is DSGVTQTPKHLITATGQRVTLRCSPRSGDLSVYWYQQSLDQGLQFLIQYYNGEERAKGNILERFSAQQFPDLHSELNLSSLELGDSALYFCASSVDSLGARGCTFGSGTRLTVV.

The chain carries TRBV6-5 and TRBJ1-1; tentative D call: TRBD1 (6 bases). Germline-derived CDR1 and CDR2 are MNHEY and SVGAGI. The V and J ends lost 0 bases and 5 bases respectively, with 13 bases between them. There are 15 residues in the CDR3. As DNA, the CDR3 is TGTGCCAGCAGTTACTCCCCGGGGGGGGCGACTGAAGCTTTCTTT. Its protein is CASSYSPGGATEAFF.

J is TRBJ2-7 and V is TRBV14; no clear D gene. The V gene lost 0 bases and the J gene lost 4 bases, with 7 bases spanning the gap. CDR3 length equals 13 residues. Germline CDR1 and CDR2: SGHDN and FVKESK. Here the CDR3 DNA reads TGTGCCAGCAGCCAAGATCGTTTGTACGAGCAGTACTTC. This gives the protein CASSQDRLYEQYF.

The chain carries TRBV6-5 and TRBJ1-2; D may be TRBD1 (5 bases). Germline CDR1 and CDR2: MNHEY and SVGAGI. Trimming left V 5 bases short and J 4 bases short, with 17 bases between. CDR3 length: 15 amino acids. The CDR3 protein is CASSRDFAVSYGYTF. The CDR3 DNA is TGTGCCAGCAGTCGGGACTTCGCTGTCAGCTATGGCTACACCTTC.

The chain joins TRBV7-2 to TRBJ2-7; 7 bases agree with TRBD1. CDR3 size: 13 residues. Germline V gives CDR1 SGHTA, CDR2 FQGNSA. J gave up 7 bases and V 0 bases, and 3 bases lay outside the gene matches. This CDR3 reads CASSLASDREQYF. DNA for the CDR3: TGTGCCAGCAGCTTAGCCTCGGACAGGGAGCAGTACTTC. Filled out from reference TRBV7-2 and TRBJ2-7, the complete variable domain reads GAGVSQSPSNKVTEKGKDVELRCDPISGHTALYWYRQSLGQGLEFLIYFQGNSAPDKSGLPSDRFSAERTGGSVSTLTIQRTQQEDSAVYLCASSLASDREQYFGPGTRLTVT.

Here the CDR3 reads CASLQGNQPQHF. CDR3 DNA sequence: TGTGCCAGCCTACAGGGAAATCAGCCCCAGCATTTT. The chain employs TRBV6-5 and TRBJ1-5, with D possibly TRBD1 on 6 matching bases. The CDR3 consists of 12 residues. Germline CDR1 is MNHEY and CDR2 is SVGAGI. V dropped 8 bases and J dropped 4 bases, with 9 bases sitting between them.

This chain uses TRBV6-1 with TRBJ2-7, with a possible D match to TRBD2 (6 bases). Germline-derived CDR1 and CDR2 are MNHNS and SASEGT. The CDR3 totals 14 residues. V was shortened by 2 bases and J by 5 bases, with 13 bases between the two germline ends. CDR3 in amino acids: CASSERGGTHEQYF. The CDR3 bases are TGTGCCAGCAGTGAACGTGGGGGGACCCACGAGCAGTACTTC.

This rearrangement joins TRBV5-4 to TRBJ1-1; 9 bases map to TRBD1. V lost 2 bases and J lost 2; bases outside the gene matches: 7. CDR3 length: 16 residues. The V gene's germline CDR1 is SGHNT and CDR2 YYREEE (reference sequence). The CDR3 spells CASSFTGQGTNTEAFF. CDR3 nucleotides: TGTGCCAGCAGCTTCACAGGACAGGGGACTAACACTGAAGCTTTCTTT.

The J gene is TRBJ2-1, the V gene TRBV6-4; 8 bases are a match to TRBD2. The CDR3 spans 15 residues. J gave up 4 bases and V 3 bases, and 5 bases lay outside the gene matches. Germline CDR1 and CDR2: MRHNA and SNTAGT. The CDR3 sequence: CASSDEAGAYNEQFF. CDR3 bases: TGTGCCAGCAGTGATGAAGCGGGAGCATACAATGAGCAGTTCTTC.

V is TRBV5-4 and J is TRBJ2-2; TRBD1 might be the D (5 bases). Germline-derived CDR1 and CDR2 are SGHNT and YYREEE (reference sequence). The CDR3 contains 15 residues. Trimming took 1 base from V and 1 from J, leaving 8 bases between them. The CDR3 here is CASSLMDKNTGELFF. CDR3 in DNA: TGTGCCAGCAGCTTGATGGACAAGAACACCGGGGAGCTGTTTTTT.

The J gene is TRBJ2-2, the V gene TRBV27, with 7 nucleotides matching TRBD2. After removal of 2 bases from V and 6 bases from J, the junction contained 9 bases not matched to a gene. There are 16 residues in the CDR3. Germline V gives CDR1 MNHEY, CDR2 SMNVEV (reference sequence). The CDR3 region is CASSLSGTGNAGELFF. In DNA form, the CDR3 reads TGTGCCAGCAGTTTAAGCGGGACTGGTAACGCCGGGGAGCTGTTTTTT.

The V and J genes are TRBV10-3 and TRBJ1-5; the D gene is possibly TRBD1 (5 bases). Germline-derived CDR1 and CDR2 are ENHRY and SYGVKD. V was pared by 3 bases and J by 2 bases, with 5 bases between. The CDR3 consists of 13 residues. The CDR3 spells CAISEQGNQPQHF. CDR3 DNA sequence: TGTGCCATCAGTGAACAGGGCAATCAGCCCCAGCATTTT.